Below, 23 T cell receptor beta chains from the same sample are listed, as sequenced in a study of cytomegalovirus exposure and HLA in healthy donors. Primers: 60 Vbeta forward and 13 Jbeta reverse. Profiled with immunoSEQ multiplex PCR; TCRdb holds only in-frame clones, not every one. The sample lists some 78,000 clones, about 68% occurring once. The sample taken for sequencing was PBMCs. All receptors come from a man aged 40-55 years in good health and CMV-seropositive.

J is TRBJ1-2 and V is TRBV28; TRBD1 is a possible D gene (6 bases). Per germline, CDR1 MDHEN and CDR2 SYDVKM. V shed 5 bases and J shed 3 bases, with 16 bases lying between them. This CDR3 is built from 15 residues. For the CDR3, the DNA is TGTGCCAGCAGTCCCCTCCCTGGGACATACTATGGCTACACCTTC. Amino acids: CASSPLPGTYYGYTF.

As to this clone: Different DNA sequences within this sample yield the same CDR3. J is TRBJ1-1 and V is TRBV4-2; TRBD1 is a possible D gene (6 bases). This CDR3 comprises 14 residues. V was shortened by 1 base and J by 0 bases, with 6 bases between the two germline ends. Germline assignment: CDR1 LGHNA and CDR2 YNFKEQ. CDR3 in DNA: TGTGCCAGCAGCCAAGGGGACATGAACACTGAAGCTTTCTTT. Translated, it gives CASSQGDMNTEAFF.

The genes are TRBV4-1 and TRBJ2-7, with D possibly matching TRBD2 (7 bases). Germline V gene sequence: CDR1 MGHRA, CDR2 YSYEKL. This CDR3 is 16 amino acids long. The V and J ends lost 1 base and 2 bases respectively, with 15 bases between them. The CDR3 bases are TGCGCCAGCAGCCAAGCGGGGGCTAGCGGTACCTACGAGCAGTACTTC. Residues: CASSQAGASGTYEQYF.

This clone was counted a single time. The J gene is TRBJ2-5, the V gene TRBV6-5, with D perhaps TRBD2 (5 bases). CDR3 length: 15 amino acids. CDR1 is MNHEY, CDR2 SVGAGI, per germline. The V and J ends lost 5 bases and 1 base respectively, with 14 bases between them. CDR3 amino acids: CASSLSGRPQETQYF. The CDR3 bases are TGTGCCAGCAGTCTCTCGGGAAGGCCCCAAGAGACCCAGTACTTC.

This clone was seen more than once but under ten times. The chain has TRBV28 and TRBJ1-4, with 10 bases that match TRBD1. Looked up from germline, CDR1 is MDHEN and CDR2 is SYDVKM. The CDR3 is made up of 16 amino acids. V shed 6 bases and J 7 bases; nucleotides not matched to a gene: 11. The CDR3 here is CASSLESGTGAEKLFF. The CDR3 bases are TGTGCCAGCAGCCTAGAATCCGGGACAGGGGCTGAAAAACTGTTTTTT.

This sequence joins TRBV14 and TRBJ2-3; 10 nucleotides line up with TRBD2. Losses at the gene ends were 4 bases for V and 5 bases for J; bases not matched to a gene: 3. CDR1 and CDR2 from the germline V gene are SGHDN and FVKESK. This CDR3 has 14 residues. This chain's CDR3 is CASSRRLAGDTQYF. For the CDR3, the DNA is TGTGCCAGCAGCCGGAGACTAGCGGGAGATACGCAGTATTTT. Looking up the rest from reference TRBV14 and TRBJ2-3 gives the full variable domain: EAGVTQFPSHSVIEKGQTVTLRCDPISGHDNLYWYRRVMGKEIKFLLHFVKESKQDESGMPNNRFLAERTGGTYSTLKVQPAELEDSGVYFCASSRRLAGDTQYFGPGTRLTVL.

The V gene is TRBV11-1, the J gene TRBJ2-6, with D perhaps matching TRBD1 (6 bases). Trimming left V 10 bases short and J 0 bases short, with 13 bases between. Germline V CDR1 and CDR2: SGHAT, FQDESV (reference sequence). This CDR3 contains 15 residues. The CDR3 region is CATSLQGSGANVLTF. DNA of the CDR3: TGTGCCACATCCCTACAGGGCTCTGGGGCCAACGTCCTGACTTTC.

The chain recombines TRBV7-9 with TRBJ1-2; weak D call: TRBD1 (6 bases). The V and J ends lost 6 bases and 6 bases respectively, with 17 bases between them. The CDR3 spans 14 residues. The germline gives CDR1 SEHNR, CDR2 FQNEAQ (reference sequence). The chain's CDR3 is CASSYNTGIDGYTF. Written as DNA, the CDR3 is TGTGCCAGCAGTTACAACACAGGGATCGATGGCTACACCTTC.

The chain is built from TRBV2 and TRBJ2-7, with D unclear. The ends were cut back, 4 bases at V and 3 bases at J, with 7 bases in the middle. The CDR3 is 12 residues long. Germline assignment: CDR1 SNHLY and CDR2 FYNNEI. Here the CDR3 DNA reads TGTGCCAGCAGTGGGCAGAACTACGAGCAGTACTTC. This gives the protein CASSGQNYEQYF.

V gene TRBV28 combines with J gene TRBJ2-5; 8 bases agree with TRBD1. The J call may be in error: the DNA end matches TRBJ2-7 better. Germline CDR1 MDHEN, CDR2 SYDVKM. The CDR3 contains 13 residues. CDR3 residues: CASRPTGEYEQYF. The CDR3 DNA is TGTGCCAGCAGACCGACAGGGGAATACGAGCAGTACTTC.

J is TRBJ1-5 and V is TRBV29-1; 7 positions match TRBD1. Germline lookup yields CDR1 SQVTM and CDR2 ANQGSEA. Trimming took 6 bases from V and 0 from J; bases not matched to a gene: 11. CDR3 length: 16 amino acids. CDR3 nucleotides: TGCAGCGTGGGGATTACCGGGACAGATAGCAATCAGCCCCAGCATTTT. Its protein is CSVGITGTDSNQPQHF.

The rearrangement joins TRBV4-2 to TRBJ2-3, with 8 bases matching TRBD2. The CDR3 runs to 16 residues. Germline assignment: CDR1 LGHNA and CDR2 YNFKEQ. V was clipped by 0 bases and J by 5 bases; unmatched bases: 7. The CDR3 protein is CASSQDRRGGGDTQYF. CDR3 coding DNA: TGTGCCAGCAGCCAAGATCGCCGGGGGGGCGGAGATACGCAGTATTTT.

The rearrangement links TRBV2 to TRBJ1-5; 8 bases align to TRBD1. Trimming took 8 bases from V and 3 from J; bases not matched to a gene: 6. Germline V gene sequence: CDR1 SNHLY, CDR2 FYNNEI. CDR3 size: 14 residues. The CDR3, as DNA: TGTGCCAGCCGCGGACAGGGTGTCAATCAGCCCCAGCATTTT. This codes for CASRGQGVNQPQHF.

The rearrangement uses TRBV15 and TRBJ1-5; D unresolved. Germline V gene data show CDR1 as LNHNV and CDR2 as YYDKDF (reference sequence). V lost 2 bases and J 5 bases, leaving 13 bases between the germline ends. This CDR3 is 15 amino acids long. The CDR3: CATSRSGSLDQPQHF. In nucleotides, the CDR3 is TGTGCCACCAGCAGATCGGGGTCCTTAGATCAGCCCCAGCATTTT.

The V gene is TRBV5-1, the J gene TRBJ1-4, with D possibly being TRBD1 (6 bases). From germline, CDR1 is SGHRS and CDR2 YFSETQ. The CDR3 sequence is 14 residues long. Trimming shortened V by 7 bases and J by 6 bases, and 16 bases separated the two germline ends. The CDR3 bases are TGCGCCAGCGCGACACAGGGATCTGATGAAAAACTGTTTTTT. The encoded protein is CASATQGSDEKLFF.

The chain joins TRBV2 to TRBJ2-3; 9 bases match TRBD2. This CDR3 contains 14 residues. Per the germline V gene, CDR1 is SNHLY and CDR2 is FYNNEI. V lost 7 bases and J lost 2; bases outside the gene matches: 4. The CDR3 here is CASNVAGVTDTQYF. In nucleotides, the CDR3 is TGTGCCAGCAACGTAGCGGGAGTCACAGATACGCAGTATTTT.

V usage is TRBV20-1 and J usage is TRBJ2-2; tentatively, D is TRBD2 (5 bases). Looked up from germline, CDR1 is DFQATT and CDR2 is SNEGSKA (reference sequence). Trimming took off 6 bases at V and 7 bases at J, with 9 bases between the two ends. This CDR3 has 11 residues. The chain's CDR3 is CSARLNGELFF. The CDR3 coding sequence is TGCAGTGCCCGACTAAACGGGGAGCTGTTTTTT.

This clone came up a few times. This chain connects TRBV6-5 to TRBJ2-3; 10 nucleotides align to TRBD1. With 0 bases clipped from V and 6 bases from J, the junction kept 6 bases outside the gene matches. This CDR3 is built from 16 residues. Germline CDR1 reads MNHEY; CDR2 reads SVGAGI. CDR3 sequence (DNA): TGTGCCAGCAGTTACTCGAGTGGGACAGGGGCCGATACGCAGTATTTT. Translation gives CASSYSSGTGADTQYF.

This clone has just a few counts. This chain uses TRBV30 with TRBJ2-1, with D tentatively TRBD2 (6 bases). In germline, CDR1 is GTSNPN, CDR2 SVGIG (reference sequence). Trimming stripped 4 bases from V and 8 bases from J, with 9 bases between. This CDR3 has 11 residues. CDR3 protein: CAWTPGDEQFF. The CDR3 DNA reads TGTGCCTGGACCCCGGGGGATGAGCAGTTCTTC.

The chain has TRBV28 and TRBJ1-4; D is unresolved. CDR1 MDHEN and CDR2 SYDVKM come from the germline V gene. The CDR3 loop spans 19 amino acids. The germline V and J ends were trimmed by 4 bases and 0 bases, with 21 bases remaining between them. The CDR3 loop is CASSSNTILTRATNEKLFF. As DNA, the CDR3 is TGTGCCAGCAGTTCCAACACAATACTTACTCGGGCAACTAATGAAAAACTGTTTTTT.

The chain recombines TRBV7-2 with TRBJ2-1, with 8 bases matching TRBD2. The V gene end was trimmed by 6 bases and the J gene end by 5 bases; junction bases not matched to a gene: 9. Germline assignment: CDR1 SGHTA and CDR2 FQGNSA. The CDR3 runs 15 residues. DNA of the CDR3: TGTGCCAGCAGTCAGGGACTAGACTTGAACAATGAGCAGTTCTTC. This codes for CASSQGLDLNNEQFF.

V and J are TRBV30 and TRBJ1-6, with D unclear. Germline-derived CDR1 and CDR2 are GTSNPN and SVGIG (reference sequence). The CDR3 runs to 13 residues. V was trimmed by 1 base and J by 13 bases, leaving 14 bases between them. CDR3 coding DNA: TGTGCCTGGAGTGGGTTTAGTTTCGGGCCCCTCCACTTT. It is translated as CAWSGFSFGPLHF.

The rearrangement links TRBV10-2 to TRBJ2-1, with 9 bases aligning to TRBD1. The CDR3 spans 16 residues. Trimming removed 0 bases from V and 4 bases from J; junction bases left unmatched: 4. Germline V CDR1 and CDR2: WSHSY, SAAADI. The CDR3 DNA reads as TGCGCCAGCAGTGAGTCCAGGACAGGGGATTACAATGAGCAGTTCTTC. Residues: CASSESRTGDYNEQFF.